This paragraph reports one TCR beta chain. CDR1 MNHNS and CDR2 SASEGT come from the germline V gene. The CDR3 loop spans 14 amino acids. After removal of 7 bases from V and 4 bases from J, the junction contained 7 bases not matched to a gene. This record comes from a study of cytomegalovirus exposure and HLA in healthy donors. Study details: Of some 400 genotyped donors, about 81% clustered with self-reported Caucasian donors.

In the PCR, 60 Vbeta and 13 Jbeta primers were used. TCRdb's copy holds only in-frame clones and misses some; the assay was immunoSEQ multiplex PCR. Among approximately 160,000 clones listed, 70% to 85% were seen once. This receptor was obtained from a man aged 18 to 30 in good health and CMV-seronegative. The sample taken for sequencing was PBMCs. The genes are TRBV6-1 and TRBJ2-1; 7 positions match TRBD2. CDR3 protein: CASKRLADYNEQFF. The CDR3 DNA reads as TGTGCCAGCAAGCGGCTAGCGGATTACAATGAGCAGTTCTTC.